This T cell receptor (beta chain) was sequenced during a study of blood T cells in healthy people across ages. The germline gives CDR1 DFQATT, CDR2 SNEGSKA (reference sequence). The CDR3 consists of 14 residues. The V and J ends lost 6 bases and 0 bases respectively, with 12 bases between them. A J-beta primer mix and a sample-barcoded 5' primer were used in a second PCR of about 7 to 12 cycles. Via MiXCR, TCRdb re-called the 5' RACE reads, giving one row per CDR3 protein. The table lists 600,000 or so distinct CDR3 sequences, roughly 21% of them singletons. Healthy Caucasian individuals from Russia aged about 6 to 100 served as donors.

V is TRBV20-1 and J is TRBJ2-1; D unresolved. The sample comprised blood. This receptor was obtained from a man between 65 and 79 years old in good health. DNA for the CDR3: TGCAGTGCCACCTCGGAGTACTCCTACAATGAGCAGTTCTTC. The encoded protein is CSATSEYSYNEQFF.